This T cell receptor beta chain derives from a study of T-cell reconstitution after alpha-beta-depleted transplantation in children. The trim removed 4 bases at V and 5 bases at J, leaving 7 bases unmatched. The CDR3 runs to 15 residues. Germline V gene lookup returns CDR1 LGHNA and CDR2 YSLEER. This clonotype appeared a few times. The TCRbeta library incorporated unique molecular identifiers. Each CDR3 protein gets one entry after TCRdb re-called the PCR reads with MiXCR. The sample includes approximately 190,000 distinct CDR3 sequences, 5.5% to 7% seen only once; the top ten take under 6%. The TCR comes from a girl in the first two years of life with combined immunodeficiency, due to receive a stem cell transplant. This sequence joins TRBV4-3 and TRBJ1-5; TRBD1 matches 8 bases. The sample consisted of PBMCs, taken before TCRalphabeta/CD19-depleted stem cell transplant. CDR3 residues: CASSRVQGADQPQHF. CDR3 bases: TGCGCCAGCAGCCGGGTCCAGGGGGCGGATCAGCCCCAGCATTTT.